This TCR beta chain stems from a study of T cells in Graves' hyperthyroidism and ophthalmopathy. CDR1 and CDR2 from the germline V gene are MNHNS and SASEGT. Trimming took off 1 base at V and 3 bases at J, with 15 bases between the two ends. This CDR3 has 16 amino acids. This clonotype was counted at least ten times. No antigen is known for it. Hyperthyroidism in the patients, aged 18 to 65, was newly diagnosed and under 2 months in duration. Lactation, pregnancy, other autoimmune disease or uncontrolled infection led to exclusion of patients. Findings and caveats of the study: Blood also held most thyroid clonotypes expanded beyond 0.001.

RNA transcripts were the template for amplifying TCR beta CDR3 regions. In the first-round RT-PCR of the TCR CDR3, the HTBI primer set was used. TCRdb ran MiXCR on the multiplex PCR reads and lists one entry per CDR3 protein. The sample lists roughly 700,000 distinct CDR3 sequences, roughly 17% occurring once. The V call is TRBV6-1, the J call TRBJ1-2, with D possibly being TRBD1 (5 bases). The sequence was obtained from a man aged 45-60 years with Graves' hyperthyroidism. The sequenced sample consisted of blood. CDR3 bases: TGTGCCAGCAGTGAAGTCCTAGGGGAATCGGACTATGGCTACACCTTC. It specifies CASSEVLGESDYGYTF.